This T cell receptor (beta chain) was sequenced during a study of T cells in Graves' hyperthyroidism and ophthalmopathy. The CDR3 loop spans 16 amino acids. Germline CDR1 GTSNPN, CDR2 SVGIG (reference sequence). V was shortened by 2 bases and J by 3 bases, with 18 bases between the two germline ends. TCR beta CDR3 regions were amplified from RNA. HTBI primers were employed in a first-round RT-PCR of the TCR CDR3. From the multiplex PCR reads, TCRdb called clonotypes with MiXCR, one entry per CDR3 protein. The sample consists of about 590,000 distinct CDR3 sequences, 15% to 18% of them appearing once. This clonotype was counted between two and nine times.

The sequence was collected from a woman aged 30 to 39 with Graves' hyperthyroidism. The rearrangement uses TRBV30 and TRBJ2-3, with D perhaps TRBD1 or TRBD2 (6 bases each). The sequenced material came from blood. DNA of the CDR3: TGTGCCTGGAGTTCACAGGGACTCATTCTGACAGATACGCAGTATTTT. Translation: CAWSSQGLILTDTQYF.